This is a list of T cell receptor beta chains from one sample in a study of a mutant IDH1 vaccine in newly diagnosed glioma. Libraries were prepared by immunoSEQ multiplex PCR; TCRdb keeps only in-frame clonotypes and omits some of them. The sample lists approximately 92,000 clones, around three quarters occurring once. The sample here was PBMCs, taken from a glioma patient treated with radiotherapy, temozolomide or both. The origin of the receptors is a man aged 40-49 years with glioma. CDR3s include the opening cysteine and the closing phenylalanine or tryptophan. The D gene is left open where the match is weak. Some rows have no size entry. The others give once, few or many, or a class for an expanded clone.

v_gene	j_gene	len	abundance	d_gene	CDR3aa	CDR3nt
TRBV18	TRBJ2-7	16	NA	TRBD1	CASSPLKDRGRYEQYF	TGTGCCAGCTCACCACTAAAAGACAGGGGGCGGTACGAGCAGTACTTC
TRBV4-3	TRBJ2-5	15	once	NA	CASSQGGGWGETQYF	TGCGCCAGCAGCCAAGGGGGGGGCTGGGGAGAGACCCAGTACTTC
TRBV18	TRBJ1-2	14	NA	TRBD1	CASSPPGTGAGYTF	TGTGCCAGCTCACCACCGGGGACAGGGGCCGGCTACACCTTC
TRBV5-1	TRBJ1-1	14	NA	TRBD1	CASSWDRAGTEAFF	TGCGCCAGCAGCTGGGACAGGGCGGGGACTGAAGCTTTCTTT
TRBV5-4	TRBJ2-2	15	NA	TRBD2	CASSPTSGNTGELFF	TGTGCCAGCAGCCCTACTAGCGGAAACACCGGGGAGCTGTTTTTT
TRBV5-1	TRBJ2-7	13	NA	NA	CASSLNPLYEQYF	TGCGCCAGCAGCTTGAACCCTTTATACGAGCAGTACTTC
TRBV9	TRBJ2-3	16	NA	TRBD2	CASSGLAGLSTDTQYF	TGTGCCAGCAGCGGACTAGCGGGGCTTAGCACAGATACGCAGTATTTT
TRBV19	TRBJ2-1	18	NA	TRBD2	CASSIHSLAGDGTNEQFF	TGTGCCAGTAGTATTCATTCCCTAGCGGGAGACGGGACCAATGAGCAGTTCTTC
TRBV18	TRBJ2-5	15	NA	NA	CASSPRGSGTETQYF	TGTGCCAGCTCTCCCCGGGGGTCCGGTACGGAGACCCAGTACTTC
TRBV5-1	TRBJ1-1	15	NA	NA	CASSLDGLLNTEAFF	TGCGCCAGCAGCTTGGATGGGCTCCTGAACACTGAAGCTTTCTTT
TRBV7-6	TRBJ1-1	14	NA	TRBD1	CASSPLTGGVSAFF	TGTGCCAGCAGCCCATTAACAGGGGGCGTTAGTGCTTTCTTT
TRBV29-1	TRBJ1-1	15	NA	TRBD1	CSVELWQGVGTEAFF	TGCAGCGTTGAATTATGGCAGGGGGTAGGTACTGAAGCTTTCTTT
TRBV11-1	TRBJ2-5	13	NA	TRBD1	CASRRTGVETQYF	TGTGCCAGCAGACGGACAGGGGTGGAGACCCAGTACTTC
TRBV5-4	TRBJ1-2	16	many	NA	CASSPLHQGSNYGYTF	TGTGCCAGCAGCCCTCTTCATCAGGGGTCCAACTATGGCTACACCTTC
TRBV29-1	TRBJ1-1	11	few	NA	CSVSRGTEAFF	TGCAGCGTCTCCCGGGGCACTGAAGCTTTCTTT
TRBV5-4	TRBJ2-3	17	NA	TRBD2	CASSHPHGRANRDTQYF	TGTGCCAGCAGCCATCCTCATGGGAGGGCCAATAGAGATACGCAGTATTTT